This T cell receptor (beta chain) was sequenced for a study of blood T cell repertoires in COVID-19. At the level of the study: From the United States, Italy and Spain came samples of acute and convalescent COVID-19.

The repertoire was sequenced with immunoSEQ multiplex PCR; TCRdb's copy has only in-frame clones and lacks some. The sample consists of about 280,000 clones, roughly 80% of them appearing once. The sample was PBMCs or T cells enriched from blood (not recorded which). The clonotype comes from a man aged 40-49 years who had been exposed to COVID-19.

Here the CDR3 reads CASSLTGTDNQPQHF. DNA of the CDR3: TGCGCCAGCAGCTTGACAGGGACAGATAATCAGCCCCAGCATTTT. The gene calls are TRBV5-1 and TRBJ1-5; 7 nucleotides match TRBD1. CDR3 length: 15 residues. J lost 4 bases, V lost 1 base, and 5 bases had no gene match. Germline assignment: CDR1 SGHRS and CDR2 YFSETQ.